This T cell receptor (beta chain) stems from a study of T cells after yellow fever vaccination. Study information: It was SMART-Seq v4 Ultra Low Input that prepared the fractions with low cell numbers.

Details on this clonotype: The antigen is not known.

The junction had 4 bases not matched to a gene; V was cut back by 0 bases and J by 3 bases. Germline V gene lookup returns CDR1 KGHSH and CDR2 LQKENI. The length of the CDR3 is 17 residues. Whole-study results and caveats: After the booster, about 95% of CD4 and more than 75% of CD8 primary-response clones were re-detected.

TCRdb recomputed calls from the 5' RACE reads with MiXCR, one row per CDR3 protein. The table has around 600,000 distinct CDR3 sequences, roughly 12% seen once. J is TRBJ2-1 and V is TRBV18, with 11 bases matching TRBD2. The source is a man aged 30-40 years who received the YFV17D yellow fever vaccine. The input for sequencing was PBMCs, taken on the day of the yellow fever booster vaccination. The CDR3 is CASSPPLAGGFYNEQFF. DNA of the CDR3: TGTGCCAGCTCACCACCCCTAGCGGGAGGTTTCTACAATGAGCAGTTCTTC. Complete variable domain (other parts from reference TRBV18 and TRBJ2-1): NAGVMQNPRHLVRRRGQEARLRCSPMKGHSHVYWYRQLPEEGLKFMVYLQKENIIDESGMPKERFSAEFPKEGPSILRIQQVVRGDSAAYFCASSPPLAGGFYNEQFFGPGTRLTVL.